The clone carrying this TCR beta chain was detected only a few times. The germline CDR1 and CDR2 sequences are SGHRS and YFSETQ. The length of the CDR3 is 14 residues. The ends were cut back, 4 bases at V and 8 bases at J, with 19 bases in the middle. The sample comes from a study of blood T cells in healthy people across ages. For the second PCR, which ran for about 7 to 12 cycles, a sample-barcoded 5' primer and a J-beta primer mix were used. TCRdb recomputed calls from the 5' RACE reads with MiXCR, one row per CDR3 protein. The sample holds about 930,000 distinct CDR3 sequences, roughly 29% seen once. The same data also contributed to another study, on T cells of mothers and their children.

The receptor comes from a woman aged 40 to 50 in good health. V is TRBV5-1 and J is TRBJ2-7, with D perhaps matching TRBD2 (5 bases). The sample consisted of blood. Written as DNA, the CDR3 is TGCGCCAGCAGCCTAGAAACCGGTGCCGGGAAGCAGTACTTC. Translation gives CASSLETGAGKQYF.